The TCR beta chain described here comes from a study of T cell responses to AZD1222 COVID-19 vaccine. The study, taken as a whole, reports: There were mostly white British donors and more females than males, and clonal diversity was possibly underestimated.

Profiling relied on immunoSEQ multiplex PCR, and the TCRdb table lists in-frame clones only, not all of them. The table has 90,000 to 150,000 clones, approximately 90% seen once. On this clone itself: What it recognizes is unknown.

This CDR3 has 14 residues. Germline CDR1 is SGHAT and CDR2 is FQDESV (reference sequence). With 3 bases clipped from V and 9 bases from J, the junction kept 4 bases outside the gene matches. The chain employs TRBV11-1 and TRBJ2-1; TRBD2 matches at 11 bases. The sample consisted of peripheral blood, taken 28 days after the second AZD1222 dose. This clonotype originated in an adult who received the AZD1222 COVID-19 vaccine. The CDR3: CASSFLAGGGEQFF. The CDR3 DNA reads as TGTGCCAGCAGCTTTCTAGCGGGAGGAGGTGAGCAGTTCTTC.